This record covers a single T cell receptor (beta chain). Antigen unknown. The data stem from a study of shared clonotypes between healthy human individuals. General observations from the study: On the whole, naive subsets had larger estimated richness than memory subsets had. The generation probabilities recorded for non-shared clonotypes fell below those of clonotypes shared by all four donors.

Generated by immunoSEQ multiplex PCR, the TCRdb table keeps only in-frame clones and is missing some. The sample contains over 2,000,000 clones, 80% to 95% of which appear only once. CD8 cells classed as naive were CD45RO-negative and positively selected for CCR7, excluding terminally differentiated effector memory CD45RA+ cells. All participating donors were Caucasian adults from Nashville, Tennessee. V was pared by 7 bases and J by 4 bases, with 14 bases between. The CDR3 loop spans 15 amino acids. CDR1 and CDR2 from the germline V gene are LNHDA and SQIVND (reference sequence). This sequence was found in a man aged 18 to 30 in good health. Some clones in this sample may be carry-over from other donors' samples. V gene TRBV19 combines with J gene TRBJ2-6; D gene ambiguous. The sample consisted of naive CD8+ T cells from PBMCs. The CDR3 DNA reads TGTGCCAGTACGGGTAGGCCGAGGGGGGCCAACGTCCTGACTTTC. Protein: CASTGRPRGANVLTF. Supplemented by reference TRBV19 and TRBJ2-6, the full variable domain reads DGGITQSPKYLFRKEGQNVTLSCEQNLNHDAMYWYRQDPGQGLRLIYYSQIVNDFQKGDIAEGYSVSREKKESFPLTVTSAQKNPTAFYLCASTGRPRGANVLTFGAGSRLTVL.